Presented here are 11 T cell receptor beta chains from one specimen sequenced in a study of blood T cell repertoires in COVID-19. Only in-frame clones appear in the TCRdb table, and some are missing; sequencing was by immunoSEQ multiplex PCR. This sample has under 100,000 clones, with about 88% found just once. The sequencing input was peripheral blood. The receptors were sampled from a middle-aged man with acute or convalescent COVID-19.

The rearrangement uses TRBV18 and TRBJ2-5; a weak D match, TRBD1 (6 bases). V was clipped by 6 bases and J by 2 bases, with 13 bases between them. Germline V CDR1 and CDR2: KGHSH, LQKENI. The CDR3 runs to 14 residues. The CDR3 reads CASSQIRGQETQYF. The CDR3 nucleotides are TGTGCCAGCTCTCAAATTAGGGGGCAAGAGACCCAGTACTTC. The full variable domain, completed using reference TRBV18 and TRBJ2-5, is NAGVMQNPRHLVRRRGQEARLRCSPMKGHSHVYWYRQLPEEGLKFMVYLQKENIIDESGMPKERFSAEFPKEGPSILRIQQVVRGDSAAYFCASSQIRGQETQYFGPGTRLLVL.

Regarding this clone: The same CDR3 can be traced to other DNA sequences in this sample. The chain combines TRBV3-1 (or the pseudogene TRBV3-2) with TRBJ1-2; D gene unclear. The CDR3 is made up of 12 amino acids. Trimming removed 1 base from V and 7 bases from J, with 7 bases in between. CDR1 is LGHDT, CDR2 YNNKEL, per germline (reference sequence). CDR3 sequence reads: CASSQGEAGYTF. The CDR3 nucleotides are TGTGCCAGCAGCCAAGGGGAGGCTGGCTACACCTTC.

The chain combines TRBV3-1 (or the pseudogene TRBV3-2) with TRBJ1-3; tentative D call: TRBD1 (5 bases). Germline V gene data show CDR1 as LGHDT and CDR2 as YNNKEL (reference sequence). V lost 3 bases and J lost 0, with 6 bases in between. This CDR3 spans 14 amino acids. The CDR3: CASSQGPSGNTIYF. CDR3 DNA: TGTGCCAGCAGCCAGGGGCCCTCTGGAAACACCATATATTTT.

This clone was seen a single time. The gene calls are TRBV7-8 and TRBJ2-3; TRBD2 aligns across 7 bases. This CDR3 comprises 15 residues. Unmatched junction bases numbered 3, after V lost 2 bases and J lost 1 base. The V gene's germline CDR1 is SGHVS and CDR2 FQNEAQ. CDR3 loop: CASSLLSGGTDTQYF. The CDR3 nucleotides read TGTGCCAGCAGCTTACTGAGCGGGGGCACAGATACGCAGTATTTT.

The CDR3 DNA sequence: TGTGCCACCAGTGCGGGACAACCATACAATGAGCAGTTCTTC. This gives the protein CATSAGQPYNEQFF. The chain uses TRBV24-1 and TRBJ2-1; perhaps TRBD1 as D (6 bases). Germline V lookup: CDR1 KGHDR, CDR2 SFDVKD. This CDR3 comprises 14 residues. The V end was cut by 5 bases, the J end by 4 bases, with 11 bases between.

The genes are TRBV10-3 and TRBJ1-1; the match to TRBD1 covers 9 bases. The CDR3 consists of 14 residues. The V gene end was trimmed by 4 bases and the J gene end by 6 bases; junction bases not matched to a gene: 6. Germline V lookup: CDR1 ENHRY, CDR2 SYGVKD. CDR3 protein: CAISVGQGKPEAFF. CDR3 in DNA: TGTGCCATCAGTGTGGGACAGGGAAAACCTGAAGCTTTCTTT.

CDR3 in DNA: TGTGCCAGCAGTGCTCACTTGACAGGGATAAACACTGAAGCTTTCTTT. Protein: CASSAHLTGINTEAFF. The genes are TRBV2 and TRBJ1-1; TRBD1 matches at 7 bases. CDR3 size: 16 residues. Trimming cost V 4 bases and J 2 bases; bases outside gene matches: 10. Germline CDR1 is SNHLY and CDR2 is FYNNEI.

This chain links TRBV7-8 with TRBJ2-1; TRBD2 matches 16 bases. CDR3 size: 19 residues. Germline loops: CDR1 SGHVS, CDR2 FQNEAQ. V shed 1 base, J shed 3 bases, and the junction held 6 bases outside the gene matches. CDR3 sequence reads: CASSLEGTSGGAYYNEQFF. The CDR3 bases are TGTGCCAGCAGCTTAGAAGGGACTAGCGGGGGGGCATACTACAATGAGCAGTTCTTC.

J is TRBJ2-1 and V is TRBV3-1 (or the pseudogene TRBV3-2), with D tentatively TRBD2 (6 bases). This CDR3 spans 14 amino acids. Trimming pared 4 bases from V and 8 bases from J, leaving 15 bases between. Germline V gene lookup returns CDR1 LGHDT and CDR2 YNNKEL (reference sequence). CDR3 sequence reads: CASSLGPGVYEQFF. CDR3 coding DNA: TGTGCCAGCAGCCTGGGTCCGGGGGTCTATGAGCAGTTCTTC.

The rearrangement links TRBV19 to TRBJ2-7; TRBD1 aligns across 9 bases. The V gene end was trimmed by 5 bases and the J gene end by 3 bases; junction bases not matched to a gene: 8. CDR3 length: 15 residues. Germline lookup yields CDR1 LNHDA and CDR2 SQIVND (reference sequence). The CDR3 protein is CASSPRGQGHYEQYF. DNA of the CDR3: TGTGCCAGTAGTCCCCGGGGACAGGGTCACTACGAGCAGTACTTC.

The chain links TRBV28 to TRBJ1-2, with TRBD1 as a possible D gene (5 bases). V was clipped by 10 bases and J by 3 bases, with 9 bases between them. This CDR3 is 11 amino acids long. Germline V gene data show CDR1 as MDHEN and CDR2 as SYDVKM. The CDR3 here is CAIQGDYGYTF. As DNA, the CDR3 is TGTGCCATCCAAGGGGACTATGGCTACACCTTC.